In this sample, the clone carrying this T cell receptor beta chain turned up many times. Its target is unknown. This entry is derived from a study of T cells in Graves' hyperthyroidism and ophthalmopathy. Looking at the study overall: Blood from the periphery was taken at initial diagnosis, before any treatment. Study conclusions and caveats: Also found in blood were most expanded thyroid clonotypes above 0.001.

The investigators amplified TCR beta CDR3 regions from RNA transcripts. With the HTBI primer set, the TCR CDR3 went through a first round of RT-PCR. TCRdb re-analysed the multiplex PCR reads in MiXCR, keeping a single row per CDR3 protein. The sample holds around 280,000 distinct CDR3 sequences, 12% to 15% seen once. Diagnosing involved the use of clinical symptoms, serum thyroxine and TRAb, thyroid ultrasound and orbital computed tomography. V lost 3 bases, J lost 0 bases, and 11 bases lay in between. CDR3 length equals 15 residues. Germline V gene lookup returns CDR1 SGHVS and CDR2 FQNEAQ. This chain joins TRBV7-8 and TRBJ2-5; tentatively, D is TRBD1 or TRBD2 (5 bases each). Sequences were obtained from blood. This receptor was identified in a woman aged 40 to 49 with Graves' hyperthyroidism. As DNA, the CDR3 is TGTGCCAGCAGCTTCGGGGCCGGGTACCAAGAGACCCAGTACTTC. Amino acids: CASSFGAGYQETQYF.